This T cell receptor (beta chain) was sequenced during a study of T cell responses to AZD1222 COVID-19 vaccine (dated by TCRdb to the early 2020s). Regarding the study in general: AZD1222 recipients whose second dose came at about 4 weeks and those whose second dose came at about 12 weeks were combined into one group, since spike-specific TCR depth and breadth did not differ between the two schedules. TCR sequencing covered approximately 230 trial participants: 200 to 210 given two doses of AZD1222 and approximately 25 given two doses of MenACWY control vaccine. Enrollment into the trials was organized by age into subgroups of 18-55, 56-69 and 70-plus years, and those subgroups contained approximately 150, 30 and 60 TCR-sequenced participants, respectively.

The CDR3 regions of human TCRbeta chains were subjected to immunosequencing. The source study handled its data this way. Repertoire TCRs were matched against a reference library of SARS-CoV-2-specific TCRs generated with the MIRA antigen-specificity platform. Breadth was defined as the fraction of unique TCRs that were SARS-CoV-2-associated. Depth was defined as the fraction of total T cells that were SARS-CoV-2-associated. Using the MIRA data, each spike-specific TCR was assigned both to the spike region to which the TCR was reactive and to a CD4 or CD8 class. Log10-transformed breadth and depth values were compared by one-way ANOVA with Sidak's multiple comparisons tests. TCRdb limited this immuneACCESS table to in-frame rearrangements with V and J called. A share of clones is missing; checked studies link under half to unresolved V genes, and the rest is unexplained. The V and J calls and clone size are taken from that table; D and trimming were inferred from the DNA. The sample yields 90,000 to 140,000 clones; more than 70% were counted once. Less than 9.5% of the sample comes from the top ten.

According to the study, the label for this sample's time point signals: baseline before first vaccination. Vaccinee samples were obtained from the UK trials COV001 and COV002, which included a single-blind randomized controlled phase 2/3 trial of AZD1222 (ChAdOx1 nCoV-19) in healthy adults. For TCRbeta chain sequencing, PBMC samples were collected from trial participants at day 0 and at day 28 after the second dose. Spanning cysteine to phenylalanine, the CDR3 consists of 14 amino acids. The only DNA kept is the CDR3, 42 bases in frame from the first base. The junction carries 12 bases between V and J, which are trimmed by 5 bases and 3 bases respectively. The germline V gene encodes CDR1 MNHNY and CDR2 SVGAGI (reference sequence). Worth noting for this clone: Its cognate antigen has yet to be identified. Base qualities are not at hand, and no much larger clone is one base apart.

General findings and caveats noted by the study authors: Vaccine-associated CD4 TCRs spanned the whole spike protein, with dominant responses in regions 160-218 and 743-854. In the small 56-69-year group, the increase in depth fell short of significance, most likely because of low power. Only six AZD1222 recipients were SARS-CoV-2 seropositive at baseline, limiting conclusions about previously exposed vaccinees. Spike-specific TCR breadth and depth rose significantly after two AZD1222 doses compared with day 0 and with MenACWY recipients. Epitopes outside the regions mutated in the B.1.351 and B.1.1.7 variants were reportedly recognized by nearly half of the unique spike-specific TCRs. Because no day 14 peak-response samples were available, repertoires were characterized only after the peak T cell response. Participants were mostly white British and included more females than males, and it was suggested by the authors that clonal diversity may have been underestimated.

Sequencing used peripheral blood, obtained on day 0 of AZD1222 vaccination. The V and J genes are TRBV6-6 and TRBJ2-3; the D gene assignment is ambiguous. The sequence derives from an adult in good health. The CDR3 protein sequence reads: CASSPLERTDTQYF. The DNA is TGTGCCAGCAGTCCCCTGGAGAGGACAGATACGCAGTATTTT.